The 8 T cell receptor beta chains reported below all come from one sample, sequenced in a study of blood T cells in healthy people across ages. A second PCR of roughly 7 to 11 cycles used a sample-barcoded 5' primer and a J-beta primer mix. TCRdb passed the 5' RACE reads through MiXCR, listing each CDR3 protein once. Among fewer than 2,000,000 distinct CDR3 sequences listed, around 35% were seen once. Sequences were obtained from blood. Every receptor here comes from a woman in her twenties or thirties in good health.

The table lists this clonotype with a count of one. CDR3 amino acids: CASSKVRDRVDNQPQHF. The CDR3 DNA follows: TGTGCCAGCAGCAAGGTCCGGGACAGGGTGGACAATCAGCCCCAGCATTTT. The chain has TRBV21-1 and TRBJ1-5; the table gives TRBD1 as D, unverified against the DNA. TRBV21-1 is marked as a pseudogene. The CDR3 length is 17 residues.

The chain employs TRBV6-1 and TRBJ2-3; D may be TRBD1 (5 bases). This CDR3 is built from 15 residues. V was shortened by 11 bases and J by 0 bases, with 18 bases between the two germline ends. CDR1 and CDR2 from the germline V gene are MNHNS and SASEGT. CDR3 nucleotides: TGTGCCCGCACCAGAGTGGGGCCGAGCACAGATACGCAGTATTTT. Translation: CARTRVGPSTDTQYF.

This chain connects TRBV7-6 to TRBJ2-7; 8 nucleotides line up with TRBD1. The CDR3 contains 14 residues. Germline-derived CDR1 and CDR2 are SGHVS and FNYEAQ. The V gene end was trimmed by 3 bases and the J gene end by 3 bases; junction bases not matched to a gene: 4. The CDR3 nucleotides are TGTGCCAGCAGCTTTAGACAGGGGCACTACGAGCAGTACTTC. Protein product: CASSFRQGHYEQYF.

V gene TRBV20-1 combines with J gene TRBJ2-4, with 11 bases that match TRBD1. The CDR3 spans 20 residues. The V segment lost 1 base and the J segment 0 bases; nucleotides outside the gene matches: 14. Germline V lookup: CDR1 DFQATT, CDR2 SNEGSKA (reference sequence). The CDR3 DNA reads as TGCAGTGCTAGAGCTACCCGGAGGACAGGGGGCCTCCTAGCCAAAAACATTCAGTACTTC. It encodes CSARATRRTGGLLAKNIQYF.

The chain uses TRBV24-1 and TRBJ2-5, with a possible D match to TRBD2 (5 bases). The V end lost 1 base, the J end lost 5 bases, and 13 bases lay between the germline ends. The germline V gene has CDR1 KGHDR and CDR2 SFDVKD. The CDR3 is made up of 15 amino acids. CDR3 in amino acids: CATSDLAAPGETQYF. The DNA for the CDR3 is TGTGCCACCAGTGATTTAGCGGCCCCGGGGGAGACCCAGTACTTC.

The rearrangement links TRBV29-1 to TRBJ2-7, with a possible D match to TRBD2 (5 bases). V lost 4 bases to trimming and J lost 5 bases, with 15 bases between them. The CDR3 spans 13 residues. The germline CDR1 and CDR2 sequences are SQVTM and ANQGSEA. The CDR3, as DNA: TGCAGCGTTGCGGGGTTAGCAGGCCACGAGCAGTACTTC. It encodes CSVAGLAGHEQYF.

The CDR3 is CASSVSWTQDNEQFF. The CDR3 DNA reads as TGTGCCAGCAGCGTATCTTGGACTCAAGACAATGAGCAGTTCTTC. The rearrangement links TRBV9 to TRBJ2-1, with D perhaps TRBD2 (5 bases). From germline, CDR1 is SGDLS and CDR2 YYNGEE. CDR3 length: 15 residues. V dropped 1 base and J dropped 5 bases, with 13 bases sitting between them. The full variable domain, in which reference TRBV9 and TRBJ2-1 provide the parts outside the CDR3, is DSGVTQTPKHLITATGQRVTLRCSPRSGDLSVYWYQQSLDQGLQFLIQYYNGEERAKGNILERFSAQQFPDLHSELNLSSLELGDSALYFCASSVSWTQDNEQFFGPGTRLTVL.

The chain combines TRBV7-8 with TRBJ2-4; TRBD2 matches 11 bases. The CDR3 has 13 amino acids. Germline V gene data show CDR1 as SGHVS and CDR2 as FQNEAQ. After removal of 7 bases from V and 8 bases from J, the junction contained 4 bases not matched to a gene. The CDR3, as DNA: TGTGCCAGCACCCTAGCGGGAGGAGACATTCAGTACTTC. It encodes CASTLAGGDIQYF. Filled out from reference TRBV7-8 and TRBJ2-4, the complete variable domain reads GAGVSQSPRYKVAKRGQDVALRCDPISGHVSLFWYQQALGQGPEFLTYFQNEAQLDKSGLPSDRFFAERPEGSVSTLKIQRTQQEDSAVYLCASTLAGGDIQYFGAGTRLSVL.